This entry describes one TCR beta chain. What it binds is unknown. For TCRbeta, the library was prepared with unique molecular identifiers. TCRdb independently ran MiXCR on the PCR reads; one entry per CDR3 protein. This table holds hundreds of thousands of distinct CDR3 sequences, around a sixth found once. This sample stems from a study of T-cell reconstitution after alpha-beta-depleted transplantation in children. Study outcomes and limitations: Reported findings indicate that, about two months after transplant, alpha-beta T cells came from several hundred expanded clones, which were derived from non-depleted graft cells. Some patients showed high day-60 TCRbeta diversity, which derived from surviving recipient T cells and thymic progenitors. Newly produced T cells mostly provided counts and TCRbeta diversity after one year, as hyperexpanded clones declined.

Per the germline V gene, CDR1 is SNHLY and CDR2 is FYNNEI. This CDR3 has 12 amino acids. The germline V and J ends were trimmed by 6 bases and 6 bases, with 8 bases remaining between them. The source was PBMCs, mostly from graft donor cells, collected 360 days after TCRalphabeta/CD19-depleted stem cell transplant. The sequence was collected from a male patient between 2 and 9 years old who had a stem cell transplant for acute lymphoblastic leukemia, so the T cells may come from the graft donor. This rearrangement joins TRBV2 to TRBJ2-2, with D unresolved. The CDR3: CASRVFAGELFF. As DNA, the CDR3 is TGTGCCAGCAGGGTGTTTGCCGGGGAGCTGTTTTTT.